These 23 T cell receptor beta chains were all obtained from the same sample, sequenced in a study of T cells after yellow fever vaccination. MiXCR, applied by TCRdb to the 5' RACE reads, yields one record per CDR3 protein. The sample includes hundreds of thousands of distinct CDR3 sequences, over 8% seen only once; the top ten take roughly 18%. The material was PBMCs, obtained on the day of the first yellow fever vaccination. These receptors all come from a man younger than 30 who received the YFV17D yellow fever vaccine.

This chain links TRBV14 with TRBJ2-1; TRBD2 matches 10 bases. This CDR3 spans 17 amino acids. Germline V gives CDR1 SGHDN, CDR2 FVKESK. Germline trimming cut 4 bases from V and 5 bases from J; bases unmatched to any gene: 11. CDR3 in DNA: TGTGCCAGCAGCCCGCTCGTAGGTAGCGGGGGGAACAATGAGCAGTTCTTC. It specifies CASSPLVGSGGNNEQFF.

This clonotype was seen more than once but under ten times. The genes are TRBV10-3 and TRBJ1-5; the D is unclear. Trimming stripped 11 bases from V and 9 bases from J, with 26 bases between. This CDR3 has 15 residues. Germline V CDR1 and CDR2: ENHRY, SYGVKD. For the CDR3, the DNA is TGTGCCGTCGGCGGGCGGGAAAACAACCTGGGGCCCCAGCATTTT. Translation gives CAVGGRENNLGPQHF.

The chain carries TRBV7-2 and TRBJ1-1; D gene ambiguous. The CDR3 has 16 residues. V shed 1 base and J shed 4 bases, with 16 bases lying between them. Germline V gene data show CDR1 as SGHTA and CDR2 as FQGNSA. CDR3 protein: CASSLVFRVEGTEAFF. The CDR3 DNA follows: TGTGCCAGCAGCTTAGTATTTCGGGTCGAGGGCACTGAAGCTTTCTTT.

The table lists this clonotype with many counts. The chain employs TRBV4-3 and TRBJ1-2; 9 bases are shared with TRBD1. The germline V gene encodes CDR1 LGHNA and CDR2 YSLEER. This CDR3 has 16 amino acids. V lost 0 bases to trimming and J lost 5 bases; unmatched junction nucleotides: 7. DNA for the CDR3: TGCGCCAGCAGCCAAGACCCGGGACAGGGAATTTATGGCTACACCTTC. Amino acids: CASSQDPGQGIYGYTF.

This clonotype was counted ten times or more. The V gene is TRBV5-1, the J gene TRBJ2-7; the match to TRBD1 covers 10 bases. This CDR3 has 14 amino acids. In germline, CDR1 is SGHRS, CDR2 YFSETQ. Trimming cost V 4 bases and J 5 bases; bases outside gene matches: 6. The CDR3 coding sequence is TGCGCCAGCAGCAAGGGACAGGGGAACCACGAGCAGTACGTC. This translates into CASSKGQGNHEQYV.

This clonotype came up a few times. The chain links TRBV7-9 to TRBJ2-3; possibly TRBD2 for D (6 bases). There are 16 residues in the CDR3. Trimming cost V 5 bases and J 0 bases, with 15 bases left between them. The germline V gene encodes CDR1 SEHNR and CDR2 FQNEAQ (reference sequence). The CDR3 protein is CASSPPAAGSTDTQYF. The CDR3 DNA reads TGTGCCAGCAGCCCTCCGGCCGCGGGAAGCACAGATACGCAGTATTTT.

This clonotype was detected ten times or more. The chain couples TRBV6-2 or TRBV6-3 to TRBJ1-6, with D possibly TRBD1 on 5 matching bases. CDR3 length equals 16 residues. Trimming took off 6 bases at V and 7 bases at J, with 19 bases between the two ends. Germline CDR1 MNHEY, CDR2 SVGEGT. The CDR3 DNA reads TGTGCCAGCAGCCGAAACTCCGGGACGGGGAATTCACCCCTCCACTTT. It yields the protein CASSRNSGTGNSPLHF.

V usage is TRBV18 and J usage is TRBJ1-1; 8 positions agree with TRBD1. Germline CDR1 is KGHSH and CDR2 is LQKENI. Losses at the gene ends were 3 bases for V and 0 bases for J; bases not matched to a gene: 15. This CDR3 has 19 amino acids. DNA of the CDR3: TGTGCCAGCTCACCGCTGGCTGGACAGGGTATTTCCCTGAACACTGAAGCTTTCTTT. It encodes CASSPLAGQGISLNTEAFF.

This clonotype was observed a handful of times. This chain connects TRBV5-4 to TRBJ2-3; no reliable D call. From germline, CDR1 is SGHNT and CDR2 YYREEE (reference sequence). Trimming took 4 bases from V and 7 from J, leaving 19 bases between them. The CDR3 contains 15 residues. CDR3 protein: CASSQTLGLQYTQYF. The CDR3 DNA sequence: TGTGCCAGCAGCCAAACTCTGGGTCTGCAGTATACGCAGTATTTT.

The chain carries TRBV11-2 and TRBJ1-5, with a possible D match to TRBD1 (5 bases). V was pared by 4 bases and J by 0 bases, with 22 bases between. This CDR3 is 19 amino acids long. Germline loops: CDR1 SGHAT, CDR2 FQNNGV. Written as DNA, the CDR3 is TGTGCCAGCAGCTCCCTGACACGGGACTGGGGATATAGCAATCAGCCCCAGCATTTT. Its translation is CASSSLTRDWGYSNQPQHF.

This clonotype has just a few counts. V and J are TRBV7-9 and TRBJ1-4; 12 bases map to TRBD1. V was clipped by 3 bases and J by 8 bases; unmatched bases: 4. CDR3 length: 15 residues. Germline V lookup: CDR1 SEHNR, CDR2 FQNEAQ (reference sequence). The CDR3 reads CASSLDGTGGEKLFF. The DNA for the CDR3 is TGTGCCAGCAGCTTGGACGGGACAGGGGGCGAAAAACTGTTTTTT.

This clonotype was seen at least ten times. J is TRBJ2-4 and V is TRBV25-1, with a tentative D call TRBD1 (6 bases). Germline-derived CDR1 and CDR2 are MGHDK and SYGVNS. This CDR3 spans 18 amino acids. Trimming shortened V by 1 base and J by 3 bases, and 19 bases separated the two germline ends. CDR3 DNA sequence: TGTGCCAGCAGTGAATGGTACAGAGGGGGTGGGGGCAAAAACATTCAGTACTTC. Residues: CASSEWYRGGGGKNIQYF.

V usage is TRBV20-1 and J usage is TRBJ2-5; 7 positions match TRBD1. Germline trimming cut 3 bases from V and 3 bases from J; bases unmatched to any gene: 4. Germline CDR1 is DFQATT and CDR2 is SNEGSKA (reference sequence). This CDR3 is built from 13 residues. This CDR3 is CSARAGTEETQYF. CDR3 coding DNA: TGCAGTGCTAGGGCCGGGACAGAAGAGACCCAGTACTTC.

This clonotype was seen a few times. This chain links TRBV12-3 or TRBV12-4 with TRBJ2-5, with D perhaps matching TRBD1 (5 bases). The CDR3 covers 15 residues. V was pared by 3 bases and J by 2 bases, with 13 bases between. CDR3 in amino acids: CASSFLPGIQETQYF. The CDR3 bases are TGTGCCAGCAGTTTCCTTCCAGGGATTCAAGAGACCCAGTACTTC.

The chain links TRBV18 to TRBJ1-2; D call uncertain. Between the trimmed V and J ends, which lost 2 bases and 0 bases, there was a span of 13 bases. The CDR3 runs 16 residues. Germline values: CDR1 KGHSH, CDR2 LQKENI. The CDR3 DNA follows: TGTGCCAGCTCACCAGAAGTGGAGGGAGCTAACTATGGCTACACCTTC. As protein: CASSPEVEGANYGYTF.

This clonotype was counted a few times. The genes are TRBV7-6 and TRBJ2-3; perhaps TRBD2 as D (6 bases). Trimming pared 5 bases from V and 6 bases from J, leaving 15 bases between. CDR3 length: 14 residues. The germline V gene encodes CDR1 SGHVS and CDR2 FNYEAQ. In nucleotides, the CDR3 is TGTGCCAGCAGCGCGGCCGGGACTTTCGATACGCAGTATTTT. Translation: CASSAAGTFDTQYF.

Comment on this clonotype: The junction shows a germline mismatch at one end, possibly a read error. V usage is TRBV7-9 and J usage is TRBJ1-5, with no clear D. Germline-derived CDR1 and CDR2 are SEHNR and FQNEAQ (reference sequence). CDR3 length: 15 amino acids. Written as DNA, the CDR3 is TGTGCCAGCAGCTCCGATCCCGACGGCAATCAACCCCAGCATTTT. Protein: CASSSDPDGNQPQHF.

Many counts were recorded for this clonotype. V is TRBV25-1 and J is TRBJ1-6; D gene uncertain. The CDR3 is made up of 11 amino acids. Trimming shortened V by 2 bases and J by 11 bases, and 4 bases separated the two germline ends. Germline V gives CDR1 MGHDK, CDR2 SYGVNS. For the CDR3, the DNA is TGTGCCAGCAGTGAAGGGGCACCCCTCCACTTT. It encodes CASSEGAPLHF.

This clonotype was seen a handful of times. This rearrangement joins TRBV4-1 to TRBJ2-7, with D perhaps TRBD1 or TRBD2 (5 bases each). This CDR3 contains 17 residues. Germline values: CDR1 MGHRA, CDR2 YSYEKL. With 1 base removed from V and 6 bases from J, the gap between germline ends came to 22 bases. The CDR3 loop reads CASSQVTPRGTSSEQYF. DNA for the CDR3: TGCGCCAGCAGCCAAGTTACCCCCAGAGGGACCTCGAGCGAGCAGTACTTC.

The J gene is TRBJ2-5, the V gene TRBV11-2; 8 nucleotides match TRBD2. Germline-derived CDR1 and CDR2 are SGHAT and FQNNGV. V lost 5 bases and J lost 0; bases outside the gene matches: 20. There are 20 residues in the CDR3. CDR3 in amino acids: CASSPRGTGGADLYQETQYF. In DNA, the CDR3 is TGTGCCAGCAGCCCCCGGGGTACGGGGGGGGCCGATCTGTACCAAGAGACCCAGTACTTC.

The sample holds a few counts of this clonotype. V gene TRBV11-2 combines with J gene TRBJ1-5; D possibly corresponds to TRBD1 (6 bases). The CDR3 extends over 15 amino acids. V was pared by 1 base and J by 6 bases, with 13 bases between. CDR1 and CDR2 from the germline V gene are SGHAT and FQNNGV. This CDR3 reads CASSLGGGVTQPQHF. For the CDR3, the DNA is TGTGCCAGCAGCTTAGGAGGGGGGGTCACTCAGCCCCAGCATTTT.

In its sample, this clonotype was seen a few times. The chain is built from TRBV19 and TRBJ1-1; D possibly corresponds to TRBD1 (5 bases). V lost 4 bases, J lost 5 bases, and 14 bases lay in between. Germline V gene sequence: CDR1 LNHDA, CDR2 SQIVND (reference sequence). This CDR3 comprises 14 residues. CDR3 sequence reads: CASSRFPGKTEAFF. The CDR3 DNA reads TGTGCCAGTAGTAGGTTCCCAGGGAAGACTGAAGCTTTCTTT.

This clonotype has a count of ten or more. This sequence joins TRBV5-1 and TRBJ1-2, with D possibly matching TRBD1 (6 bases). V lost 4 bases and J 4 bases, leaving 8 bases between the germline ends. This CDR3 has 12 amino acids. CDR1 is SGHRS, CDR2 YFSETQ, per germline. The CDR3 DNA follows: TGCGCCAGCAGCCCGGACAGCTATGGCTACACCTTC. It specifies CASSPDSYGYTF. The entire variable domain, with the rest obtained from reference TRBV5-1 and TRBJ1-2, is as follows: KAGVTQTPRYLIKTRGQQVTLSCSPISGHRSVSWYQQTPGQGLQFLFEYFSETQRNKGNFPGRFSGRQFSNSRSEMNVSTLELGDSALYLCASSPDSYGYTFGSGTRLTVV.